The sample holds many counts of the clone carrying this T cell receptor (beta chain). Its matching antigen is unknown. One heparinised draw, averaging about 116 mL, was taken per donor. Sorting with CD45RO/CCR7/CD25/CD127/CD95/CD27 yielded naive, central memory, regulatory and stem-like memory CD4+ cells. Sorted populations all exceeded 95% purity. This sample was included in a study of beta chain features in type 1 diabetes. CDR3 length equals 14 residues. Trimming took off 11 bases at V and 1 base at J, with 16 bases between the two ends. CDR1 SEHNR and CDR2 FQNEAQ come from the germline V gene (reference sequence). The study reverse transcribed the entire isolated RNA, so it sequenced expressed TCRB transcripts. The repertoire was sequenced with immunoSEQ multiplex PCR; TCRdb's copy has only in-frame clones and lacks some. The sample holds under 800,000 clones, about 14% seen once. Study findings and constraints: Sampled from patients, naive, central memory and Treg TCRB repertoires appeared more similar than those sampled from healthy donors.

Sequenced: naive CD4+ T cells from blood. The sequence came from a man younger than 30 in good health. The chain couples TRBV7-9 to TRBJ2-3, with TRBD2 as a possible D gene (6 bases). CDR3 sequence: CAGALASRTDTQYF. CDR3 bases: TGTGCCGGTGCCCTAGCGTCCCGCACAGATACGCAGTATTTT.